This is a list of T cell receptor beta chains from one sample in a study of T cell changes during pregnancy in multiple sclerosis. The method was immunoSEQ multiplex PCR; TCRdb's version includes in-frame clones alone and lacks a portion of them. This table has more than 90,000 clones, 75% to 95% appearing once. The specimen comprised peripheral blood, sampled in the second trimester of pregnancy. Receptors were obtained from a female donor with multiple sclerosis, enrolled in a pregnancy study. Each CDR3 is given with its conserved first and last residue. D genes are given only for firm matches. Where a row states a size, it is once, few, many or the class of an expanded clone; other rows omit it.

v_gene	j_gene	abundance	d_gene	CDR3aa	CDR3nt
TRBV6-1	TRBJ2-1	-	TRBD1	CASRRDRARVNEQFF	TGTGCCAGCAGGAGGGACAGGGCAAGAGTAAATGAGCAGTTCTTC
TRBV5-6	TRBJ2-5	-	-	CASRNAREQETQYF	TGTGCCAGCAGGAATGCGCGGGAACAAGAGACCCAGTACTTC
TRBV28	TRBJ1-5	-	-	CASSLDRQGQPQHF	TGTGCCAGCAGTTTAGACAGACAAGGTCAGCCCCAGCATTTT
TRBV6-5	TRBJ1-6	-	TRBD1	CASSQATGFRSPLHF	TGTGCCAGCAGTCAGGCGACAGGGTTTCGGTCACCCCTCCACTTT
TRBV29-1	TRBJ2-1	-	-	CSVVRRDDYNEQFF	TGCAGCGTTGTTAGGCGGGATGACTACAATGAGCAGTTCTTC
TRBV19	TRBJ2-5	-	TRBD1	CASRIQGGETQYF	TGTGCCAGTAGGATACAGGGGGGAGAGACCCAGTACTTC
TRBV27	TRBJ1-2	-	TRBD1	CASSLSRGPHYGYTF	TGTGCCAGCAGTTTAAGCAGGGGGCCTCACTATGGCTACACCTTC
TRBV9	TRBJ2-1	-	TRBD2	CASSVGIAGGPHNEQFF	TGTGCCAGCAGCGTAGGTATTGCGGGAGGGCCTCACAATGAGCAGTTCTTC
TRBV4-1	TRBJ1-1	-	-	CASSQLEYGTEAFF	TGCGCCAGCAGCCAGTTGGAGTACGGCACTGAAGCTTTCTTT
TRBV5-1	TRBJ1-2	-	TRBD1	CASSFGVLAGRDSSNYGYTF	TGCGCCAGCAGCTTTGGGGTCTTGGCCGGAAGGGACAGTTCTAACTATGGCTACACCTTC
TRBV2	TRBJ2-1	-	TRBD1	CANRQGNNEQFF	TGTGCCAACAGACAGGGTAACAATGAGCAGTTCTTC
TRBV29-1	TRBJ1-5	-	-	CASGEGGGNQPQHF	TGCGCCTCCGGGGAGGGTGGCGGCAATCAGCCCCAGCATTTT
TRBV15	TRBJ2-2	-	TRBD1	CATSSKGRGYTGELFF	TGTGCCACCAGCAGTAAGGGCAGGGGGTACACCGGGGAGCTGTTTTTT
TRBV30	TRBJ2-7	once	-	CAWGQNAYEQYF	TGTGCCTGGGGCCAGAACGCCTACGAGCAGTACTTC
TRBV6-4	TRBJ1-4	-	TRBD1	CASRPGQYNEKLFF	TGTGCCAGCAGGCCGGGACAGTATAATGAAAAACTGTTTTTT
TRBV6-4	TRBJ1-1	few	-	CASSVHPGVRTEAFF	TGTGCCAGCAGTGTCCACCCAGGGGTGCGGACTGAAGCTTTCTTT
TRBV5-6	TRBJ2-4	-	-	CASSSRLLAKNIQYF	TGTGCCAGCAGCTCCCGTCTTTTAGCCAAAAACATTCAGTACTTC
TRBV5-8	TRBJ1-4	-	TRBD1	CASSAGDRLNEKLFF	TGTGCCAGCAGCGCCGGGGACAGGCTTAATGAAAAACTGTTTTTT
TRBV28	TRBJ1-4	-	-	CASTGATNEKLFF	TGTGCCAGCACAGGTGCAACTAATGAAAAACTGTTTTTT
TRBV6-5	TRBJ2-3	-	-	CASRIDRTTDTQYF	TGTGCCAGCAGGATAGACAGAACCACAGATACGCAGTATTTT
TRBV9	TRBJ2-7	-	TRBD1	CASSPGGGNEQYF	TGTGCCAGCAGCCCAGGGGGTGGGAACGAGCAGTACTTC
TRBV6-1	TRBJ1-3	-	-	CASGPFPGGNTIYF	TGTGCCAGCGGCCCTTTCCCGGGGGGAAACACCATATATTTT
TRBV6-5	TRBJ2-7	-	-	CASSYSLRQVYEQYF	TGTGCCAGCAGTTACTCCCTGCGACAGGTCTACGAGCAGTACTTC
TRBV19	TRBJ1-1	-	TRBD1	CASSSHGTGVGTEAFF	TGTGCCAGTAGTTCCCATGGGACAGGGGTGGGCACTGAAGCTTTCTTT
TRBV18	TRBJ1-3	-	-	CASSPASGASSGNTIYF	TGTGCCAGCTCACCAGCAAGCGGAGCGAGCTCTGGAAACACCATATATTTT
TRBV18	TRBJ2-7	-	-	CASSRFGTPGDEQYF	TGTGCCAGCTCACGATTCGGTACCCCGGGAGACGAGCAGTACTTC
TRBV18	TRBJ2-7	once	TRBD2	CASSPLGAGEGEQYF	TGTGCCAGCTCACCCCTAGGAGCGGGAGAGGGCGAGCAGTACTTC
TRBV2	TRBJ2-1	-	-	CASSEAAPQFF	TGTGCCAGCAGTGAAGCAGCCCCCCAGTTCTTC
TRBV29-1	TRBJ2-3	-	-	CSATSRGSTDTQYF	TGCAGCGCCACAAGCCGCGGGAGCACAGATACGCAGTATTTT
TRBV28	TRBJ2-7	-	TRBD1	CASTHPDRPYEQYF	TGTGCCAGCACCCACCCGGACAGGCCTTACGAGCAGTACTTC
TRBV30	TRBJ1-2	few	TRBD1	CARFQGAGGYTF	TGTGCCCGATTCCAGGGGGCAGGTGGCTACACCTTC
TRBV6-6	TRBJ1-4	-	-	CASRGEELFF	TGTGCCAGCAGGGGGGAGGAACTGTTTTTT
TRBV28	TRBJ2-7	-	-	CASSPSGAGVGEQYF	TGTGCCAGCAGTCCTTCGGGGGCGGGAGTGGGCGAGCAGTACTTC
TRBV5-1	TRBJ2-1	-	-	CASSFLGSSYNEQFF	TGCGCCAGCAGCTTCCTTGGGAGCTCCTACAATGAGCAGTTCTTC
TRBV5-4	TRBJ2-5	-	-	CASSLVAGGSGTPYF	-
TRBV7-6	TRBJ2-5	once	-	CASSLASGSLALATQYF	TGTGCCAGCAGCTTAGCGAGTGGTAGTCTAGCTCTGGCGACCCAGTACTTC
TRBV19	TRBJ1-1	-	TRBD1	CASSIEQGRLTAEAFF	TGTGCCAGTAGTATAGAACAGGGGCGCCTTACGGCTGAAGCTTTCTTT
TRBV12-5	TRBJ2-1	-	TRBD2	CASGYLAGGDEQFF	TGTGCTAGTGGTTACCTAGCGGGAGGGGATGAGCAGTTCTTC
TRBV7-9	TRBJ2-2	-	TRBD2	CASSKRAGVTGELFF	TGTGCCAGCAGCAAACGGGCGGGAGTCACCGGGGAGCTGTTTTTT
TRBV28	TRBJ1-5	-	TRBD1	CASSSGQGSQPQHF	TGTGCCAGCAGTTCGGGACAGGGATCGCAGCCCCAGCATTTT
TRBV7-8	TRBJ2-1	-	-	CASSQRGYDNEQFF	TGTGCCAGCAGCCAAAGGGGGTATGACAATGAGCAGTTCTTC
TRBV18	TRBJ2-3	once	TRBD1	CASSPRPTGGRTDTQYF	TGTGCCAGCTCACCACGCCCGACAGGGGGTCGCACAGATACGCAGTATTTT
TRBV4-2	TRBJ2-7	-	-	CASSRAGGRHSYEQYF	TGTGCCAGCAGCCGGGCCGGGGGGCGTCACTCCTACGAGCAGTACTTC
TRBV7-9	TRBJ2-1	-	-	CASSPRSAGPHNEQFF	TGTGCCAGCAGCCCAAGATCGGCGGGGCCTCACAATGAGCAGTTCTTC
TRBV12-5	TRBJ2-3	-	TRBD1	CASGLGKTGGSDTQYF	TGTGCTAGTGGTTTGGGGAAGACAGGGGGGTCAGATACGCAGTATTTT